Below, 5 T cell receptor beta chains from the same sample are listed, as sequenced in a study of T cell repertoires in cytomegalovirus infection. MiXCR, applied by TCRdb to the reads, yields one record per CDR3 protein. The sample shows some 71,000 distinct CDR3 sequences, 25% to 30% of them seen only once. The antigens of these receptors remain unknown. Sequencing used CD8+ T cells from cultured PBMCs, obtained from culture after CMV antigen stimulation. These receptors came from a human donor in good health (CMV status not recorded). Some clones in this sample may be carry-over from other donors' samples.

The CDR3 DNA reads as TGTGCCAGCAGTTTATCTGGTTTCGGGAATGAGCAGTTCTTC. Amino acids: CASSLSGFGNEQFF. The V call is TRBV27, the J call TRBJ2-1; D is unclear. Germline V gene sequence: CDR1 MNHEY, CDR2 SMNVEV (reference sequence). The CDR3 sequence is 14 residues long. V was pared by 0 bases and J by 7 bases, with 10 bases between.

This clonotype was counted ten times or more. The rearrangement uses TRBV7-9 and TRBJ2-3; D not resolved. The CDR3 is 11 residues long. V lost 5 bases, J lost 5 bases, and 5 bases lay in between. Germline CDR1 reads SEHNR; CDR2 reads FQNEAQ (reference sequence). This CDR3 is CASSDGDTQYF. The CDR3 nucleotides read TGTGCCAGCAGCGACGGAGATACGCAGTATTTT.

This clonotype was seen ten or more times. This sequence joins TRBV7-9 and TRBJ1-2; D remains unclear. Trimming removed 1 base at V and 4 bases at J, with 7 bases between. There are 13 residues in the CDR3. CDR1 and CDR2 (germline): SEHNR, FQNEAQ (reference sequence). As DNA, the CDR3 is TGTGCCAGCAGCTTAGGGACCTCCTATGGCTACACCTTC. Protein: CASSLGTSYGYTF.

The chain recombines TRBV6-2 or TRBV6-3 with TRBJ1-6; D not resolved. V lost 2 bases and J lost 0, with 8 bases in between. The CDR3 sequence is 16 residues long. Germline V gene sequence: CDR1 MNHEY, CDR2 SVGEGT. CDR3: CASSYDGFSYNSPLHF. Written as DNA, the CDR3 is TGTGCCAGCAGTTACGACGGATTCTCCTATAATTCACCCCTCCACTTT.

The rearrangement uses TRBV20-1 and TRBJ2-2, with 9 bases matching TRBD2. The germline V gene has CDR1 DFQATT and CDR2 SNEGSKA (reference sequence). Trimming cost V 0 bases and J 6 bases; bases outside gene matches: 5. This CDR3 has 15 residues. The CDR3 coding sequence is TGCAGTGCTAGAGACACGGCGGGAGGGCCCGGGGAGCTGTTTTTT. Translation: CSARDTAGGPGELFF.